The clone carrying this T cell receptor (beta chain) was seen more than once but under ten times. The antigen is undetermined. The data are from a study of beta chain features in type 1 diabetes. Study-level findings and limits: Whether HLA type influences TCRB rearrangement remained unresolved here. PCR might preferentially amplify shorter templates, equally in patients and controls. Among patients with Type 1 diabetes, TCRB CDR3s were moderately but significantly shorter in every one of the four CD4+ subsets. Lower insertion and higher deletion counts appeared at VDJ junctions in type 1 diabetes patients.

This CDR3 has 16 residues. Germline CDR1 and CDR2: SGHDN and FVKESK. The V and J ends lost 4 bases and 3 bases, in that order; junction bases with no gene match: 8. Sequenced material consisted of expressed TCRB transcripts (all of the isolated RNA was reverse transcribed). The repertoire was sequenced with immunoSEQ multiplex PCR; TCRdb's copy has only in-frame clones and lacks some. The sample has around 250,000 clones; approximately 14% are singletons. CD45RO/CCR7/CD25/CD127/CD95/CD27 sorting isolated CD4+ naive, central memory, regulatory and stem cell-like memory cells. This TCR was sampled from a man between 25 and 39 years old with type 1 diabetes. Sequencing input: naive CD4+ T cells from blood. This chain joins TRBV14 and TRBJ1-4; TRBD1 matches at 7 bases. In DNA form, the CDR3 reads TGTGCCAGCAGCCCTTTCGGACAGGCCTCTAATGAAAAACTGTTTTTT. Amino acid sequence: CASSPFGQASNEKLFF.